A single sample gave rise to the 25 T cell receptor beta chains below, sequenced in a study of blood T cell repertoires in COVID-19. TCRdb's table, derived via immunoSEQ multiplex PCR, lists solely in-frame clones and lacks some. Found here are over 90,000 clones, approximately 81% of them singletons; the top ten hold about 4.5%. The sample comprised peripheral blood. Receptor source: a man in his sixties with acute or convalescent COVID-19.

The chain joins TRBV11-3 to TRBJ1-4; D not certain. The V and J ends lost 1 base and 6 bases respectively, with 12 bases between them. The CDR3 consists of 15 residues. Germline lookup yields CDR1 SGHNT and CDR2 YENEEA. DNA of the CDR3: TGTGCCAGCAGCTTAGGTCATTCCTTAGATGAAAAACTGTTTTTT. It specifies CASSLGHSLDEKLFF.

This chain connects TRBV6-2 or TRBV6-3 to TRBJ1-1, with D tentatively TRBD1 (5 bases). This CDR3 comprises 15 residues. Between the trimmed V and J ends, which lost 6 bases and 0 bases, there was a span of 14 bases. CDR1 MNHEY and CDR2 SVGEGT come from the germline V gene. DNA for the CDR3: TGTGCCAGCAGCCGGTACCTGACAGTGAACACTGAAGCTTTCTTT. This encodes CASSRYLTVNTEAFF.

This chain links TRBV27 with TRBJ1-2, with D hard to call. V lost 0 bases to trimming and J lost 4 bases, with 12 bases between them. The length of the CDR3 is 15 residues. CDR1 is MNHEY, CDR2 SMNVEV, per germline (reference sequence). CDR3 amino acids: CASSLSAGIGYGYTF. In DNA, the CDR3 is TGTGCCAGCAGTTTATCGGCCGGGATAGGCTATGGCTACACCTTC.

In this sample, this clone turned up a few times. This chain uses TRBV15 with TRBJ1-1, with D possibly matching TRBD1 (5 bases). The germline V gene encodes CDR1 LNHNV and CDR2 YYDKDF (reference sequence). The CDR3 totals 13 residues. Trimming took 4 bases from V and 1 from J, leaving 7 bases between them. CDR3 region: CATSTTGNTEAFF. The CDR3 coding sequence is TGTGCCACCAGCACCACAGGGAACACTGAAGCTTTCTTT.

This clone was observed a few times. The J gene is TRBJ2-7, the V gene TRBV25-1; TRBD1 is a possible D gene (5 bases). Germline CDR1 is MGHDK and CDR2 is SYGVNS. The CDR3 has 17 residues. V gave up 0 bases and J gave up 0 bases, with 15 bases separating them. CDR3 sequence (DNA): TGTGCCAGCAGTGAATATAAGGCAGGGCTTAGCTCCTACGAGCAGTACTTC. Encoded protein: CASSEYKAGLSSYEQYF.

The rearrangement uses TRBV15 and TRBJ2-7, with D possibly matching TRBD1 (6 bases). V was trimmed by 0 bases and J by 4 bases, leaving 19 bases between them. Germline V gene data show CDR1 as LNHNV and CDR2 as YYDKDF (reference sequence). The CDR3 contains 17 residues. The CDR3 sequence: CATSRDIQTTGTYEQYF. CDR3 nucleotide sequence: TGTGCCACCAGCAGAGACATTCAGACGACCGGGACATACGAGCAGTACTTC.

This rearrangement joins TRBV6-5 to TRBJ1-1; the D is unclear. This CDR3 comprises 13 residues. The V gene's germline CDR1 is MNHEY and CDR2 SVGAGI. Trimming cost V 2 bases and J 4 bases, with 8 bases left between them. The CDR3 here is CASSYDRGTEAFF. Here the CDR3 DNA reads TGTGCCAGCAGTTACGACCGAGGCACTGAAGCTTTCTTT.

This chain connects TRBV2 to TRBJ2-7; tentative D call: TRBD1 (5 bases). V lost 2 bases and J lost 0, with 11 bases in between. CDR3 length: 15 amino acids. Germline V gene sequence: CDR1 SNHLY, CDR2 FYNNEI. The CDR3: CASSEIQESSYEQYF. CDR3 nucleotides: TGTGCCAGCAGTGAAATACAGGAAAGCTCCTACGAGCAGTACTTC. Full variable domain (rest looked up from reference TRBV2 and TRBJ2-7): EPEVTQTPSHQVTQMGQEVILRCVPISNHLYFYWYRQILGQKVEFLVSFYNNEISEKSEIFDDQFSVERPDGSNFTLKIRSTKLEDSAMYFCASSEIQESSYEQYFGPGTRLTVT.

The CDR3 DNA is TGTGCCAGCTCTTCCAGGGGTGACACTGAAGCTTTCTTT. It encodes CASSSRGDTEAFF. The chain recombines TRBV18 with TRBJ1-1, with D perhaps matching TRBD1 (6 bases). The CDR3 runs to 13 residues. Germline-derived CDR1 and CDR2 are KGHSH and LQKENI. Trimming stripped 6 bases from V and 3 bases from J, with 11 bases between.

The CDR3 region is CASHAGVPSGNTIYF. The CDR3 bases are TGTGCCAGCCATGCCGGGGTCCCCTCTGGAAACACCATATATTTT. The rearrangement links TRBV28 to TRBJ1-3; D remains ambiguous. V was clipped by 8 bases and J by 0 bases, with 14 bases between them. Germline V gene lookup returns CDR1 MDHEN and CDR2 SYDVKM. The CDR3 length is 15 residues.

The chain carries TRBV9 and TRBJ1-1; D call uncertain. Germline V gene lookup returns CDR1 SGDLS and CDR2 YYNGEE. The CDR3 has 15 residues. V lost 2 bases and J 7 bases, leaving 18 bases between the germline ends. CDR3 bases: TGTGCCAGCAGCGTTTTGGCAGGTCCCGAATTTGAAGCTTTCTTT. The encoded protein is CASSVLAGPEFEAFF.

This clone has more than one count but fewer than ten. V and J are TRBV18 and TRBJ2-2, with 7 nucleotides matching TRBD1. The CDR3 contains 15 residues. V was pared by 3 bases and J by 5 bases, with 6 bases of the junction left unmatched. The V gene's germline CDR1 is KGHSH and CDR2 LQKENI. The DNA of the CDR3 is TGTGCCAGCTCACCCCCGACAGGGACGACCGGGGAGCTGTTTTTT. This encodes CASSPPTGTTGELFF.

This chain uses TRBV7-3 with TRBJ2-1; tentatively, D is TRBD2 (5 bases). The CDR3 has 15 residues. Trimming shortened V by 7 bases and J by 0 bases, and 13 bases separated the two germline ends. Germline CDR1 and CDR2: SGHTA and FQGTGA. CDR3 amino acids: CASNLQRSSYNEQFF. The DNA for the CDR3 is TGTGCCAGCAACCTTCAGCGGAGCTCCTACAATGAGCAGTTCTTC.

The CDR3 DNA reads TGTGCCGGGAGCGGAGGCGGGGCGGATAACTATGGCTACACCTTC. It is translated as CAGSGGGADNYGYTF. The chain carries TRBV7-9 and TRBJ1-2, with a weak D call TRBD1 (5 bases). The CDR3 contains 15 residues. Trimming took off 11 bases at V and 1 base at J, with 20 bases between the two ends. In germline, CDR1 is SEHNR, CDR2 FQNEAQ (reference sequence).

The chain recombines TRBV5-1 with TRBJ2-7; possibly TRBD2 for D (5 bases). Trimming took 3 bases from V and 4 from J, leaving 8 bases between them. The CDR3 sequence is 12 residues long. CDR1 SGHRS and CDR2 YFSETQ come from the germline V gene. The CDR3 here is CASSSRGYEQYF. For the CDR3, the DNA is TGCGCCAGCAGCTCTCGGGGTTACGAGCAGTACTTC. Using reference TRBV5-1 and TRBJ2-7 for the parts outside the CDR3, the full variable domain is KAGVTQTPRYLIKTRGQQVTLSCSPISGHRSVSWYQQTPGQGLQFLFEYFSETQRNKGNFPGRFSGRQFSNSRSEMNVSTLELGDSALYLCASSSRGYEQYFGPGTRLTVT.

The J gene is TRBJ1-5, the V gene TRBV7-8; D gene uncertain. The CDR3 extends over 17 amino acids. Germline CDR1 SGHVS, CDR2 FQNEAQ. V lost 1 base and J 9 bases, leaving 22 bases between the germline ends. The CDR3 region has the DNA TGTGCCAGCAGCTTAGGTCCGGGAAGGGCTTTAGGAGGGCCCCAGCATTTT. It codes for CASSLGPGRALGGPQHF. Full variable domain (rest looked up from reference TRBV7-8 and TRBJ1-5): GAGVSQSPRYKVAKRGQDVALRCDPISGHVSLFWYQQALGQGPEFLTYFQNEAQLDKSGLPSDRFFAERPEGSVSTLKIQRTQQEDSAVYLCASSLGPGRALGGPQHFGDGTRLSIL.

V usage is TRBV4-1 and J usage is TRBJ2-5, with unresolved D. This CDR3 has 15 residues. Germline lookup yields CDR1 MGHRA and CDR2 YSYEKL. V gave up 1 base and J gave up 0 bases, with 9 bases separating them. CDR3 protein: CASSQVAGDQETQYF. The CDR3 DNA sequence: TGCGCCAGCAGCCAAGTCGCTGGAGACCAAGAGACCCAGTACTTC.

Within the sample, this clone is medium-sized (0.01 to 0.1%). The chain's CDR3 is CASSIPLTGPQHF. As DNA, the CDR3 is TGTGCCAGTAGTATCCCCTTGACAGGGCCCCAGCATTTT. The V call is TRBV19, the J call TRBJ1-5; perhaps TRBD1 as D (6 bases). The germline V gene encodes CDR1 LNHDA and CDR2 SQIVND (reference sequence). This CDR3 is 13 amino acids long. Trimming shortened V by 3 bases and J by 9 bases, and 12 bases separated the two germline ends. Full variable domain (outside the CDR3, taken from reference TRBV19 and TRBJ1-5): DGGITQSPKYLFRKEGQNVTLSCEQNLNHDAMYWYRQDPGQGLRLIYYSQIVNDFQKGDIAEGYSVSREKKESFPLTVTSAQKNPTAFYLCASSIPLTGPQHFGDGTRLSIL.

The chain links TRBV6-6 to TRBJ2-7, with 12 positions matching TRBD1. Germline V gives CDR1 MNHNY, CDR2 SVGAGI (reference sequence). This CDR3 spans 15 amino acids. The J segment lost 4 bases and the V segment lost 2 bases, leaving 3 bases of the junction unmatched. The CDR3 bases are TGTGCCAGCAGTTACGGGGGACAGGGGGCTTACGAGCAGTACTTC. Its protein is CASSYGGQGAYEQYF.

This chain uses TRBV2 with TRBJ2-5; TRBD1 matches 9 bases. Trimming cost V 4 bases and J 5 bases; bases outside gene matches: 35. The CDR3 runs 24 residues. Germline V CDR1 and CDR2: SNHLY, FYNNEI. The CDR3 nucleotides read TGTGCCAGCAGTGGGGCCCCGCAAAATGGACAGGGGACGGATTTGGGGGGTAGTGGGGAGACCCAGTACTTC. As protein: CASSGAPQNGQGTDLGGSGETQYF.

The chain recombines TRBV27 with TRBJ2-7, with D tentatively TRBD1 (6 bases). Germline V lookup: CDR1 MNHEY, CDR2 SMNVEV (reference sequence). V was pared by 4 bases and J by 0 bases, with 13 bases between. The CDR3 is 15 amino acids. CDR3 nucleotides: TGTGCCAGCAGTTATCGCACAGGGATCTCCTACGAGCAGTACTTC. Translated, it gives CASSYRTGISYEQYF.

The table lists this clone with a few counts. This sequence joins TRBV3-1 (or the pseudogene TRBV3-2) and TRBJ2-1; D might be TRBD2 (7 bases). Trimming took off 4 bases at V and 9 bases at J, with 22 bases between the two ends. The germline V gene encodes CDR1 LGHDT and CDR2 YNNKEL (reference sequence). The CDR3 totals 16 residues. CDR3 sequence: CASSRPIGGLVREQFF. The CDR3 nucleotides are TGTGCCAGCAGCCGGCCAATCGGGGGGCTGGTTCGTGAGCAGTTCTTC.

This chain connects TRBV4-1 to TRBJ2-6; 7 bases fit TRBD1. Germline V gives CDR1 MGHRA, CDR2 YSYEKL. The CDR3 has 18 amino acids. Losses at the gene ends were 2 bases for V and 0 bases for J; bases not matched to a gene: 7. The CDR3 DNA reads as TGCGCCAGCAGCCAATCTCGGACAGGCAACTCTGGGGCCAACGTCCTGACTTTC. Protein sequence: CASSQSRTGNSGANVLTF.

The CDR3 coding sequence is TGTGCCAGCAGCTTATCGCAGTATGGCTACACCTTC. Its protein product is CASSLSQYGYTF. The chain uses TRBV11-3 and TRBJ1-2, with unresolved D. Trimming left V 2 bases short and J 5 bases short, with 6 bases between. Germline V gene sequence: CDR1 SGHNT, CDR2 YENEEA. The CDR3 is made up of 12 amino acids.

The CDR3 region has the DNA TGTGCCAGCAGCCCCTCGGGTGGTTCAGATACGCAGTATTTT. It translates to CASSPSGGSDTQYF. The chain has TRBV7-2 and TRBJ2-3; D not resolved. The V gene lost 5 bases and the J gene lost 4 bases, with 13 bases spanning the gap. The germline V gene has CDR1 SGHTA and CDR2 FQGNSA. This CDR3 has 14 amino acids.